Below, 32 T cell receptor beta chains from the same sample are listed, as sequenced in a study of cytomegalovirus exposure and HLA in healthy donors. This PCR relied on a set of 60 Vbeta primers and 13 Jbeta primers. Method: immunoSEQ multiplex PCR; TCRdb's copy keeps in-frame clones and lacks some. The sample holds approximately 55,000 clones, roughly four fifths seen once. The sequenced material came from PBMCs. The receptor set was obtained from a boy aged 10-17 years in good health and CMV-seropositive.

This chain joins TRBV6-5 and TRBJ1-2, with 7 bases identical to TRBD1. The ends lost 6 bases at V and 6 bases at J; junction bases unmatched: 7. The germline V gene has CDR1 MNHEY and CDR2 SVGAGI. This CDR3 has 13 amino acids. The CDR3 nucleotides read TGTGCCAGCAGGACAGGGTTTTTTAATGGCTACACCTTC. Amino acids: CASRTGFFNGYTF.

This clone occurred once. The V call is TRBV5-1, the J call TRBJ1-2, with D unresolved. CDR1 and CDR2 (germline): SGHRS, YFSETQ. The CDR3 is 12 residues long. V shed 5 bases and J shed 4 bases, with 9 bases lying between them. The CDR3 here is CASRSEGYGYTF. The CDR3 nucleotides are TGCGCCAGCAGGTCGGAGGGCTATGGCTACACCTTC.

This chain links TRBV7-3 with TRBJ2-1; TRBD2 agrees at 9 bases. The CDR3 length is 15 residues. Germline values: CDR1 SGHTA, CDR2 FQGTGA. Trimming took 8 bases from V and 6 from J; bases not matched to a gene: 11. CDR3 residues: CASSGGRGGLNEQFF. As DNA, the CDR3 is TGTGCCAGCTCAGGGGGGCGGGGGGGTCTCAATGAGCAGTTCTTC.

The V gene is TRBV19, the J gene TRBJ1-2, with a weak D call TRBD1 (5 bases). V gave up 3 bases and J gave up 3 bases, with 17 bases separating them. CDR3 length equals 16 residues. The germline CDR1 and CDR2 sequences are LNHDA and SQIVND (reference sequence). CDR3 nucleotide sequence: TGTGCCAGTAGTATCAGCCGACTCCAAGGGGACTATGGCTACACCTTC. Its protein is CASSISRLQGDYGYTF.

The CDR3 loop reads CASSSRDYKDGDTQYF. CDR3 nucleotide sequence: TGTGCCAGCAGTTCCCGGGACTACAAGGATGGAGATACGCAGTATTTT. V is TRBV6-5 and J is TRBJ2-3; 7 bases align to TRBD2. Germline loops: CDR1 MNHEY, CDR2 SVGAGI. V shed 4 bases, J shed 5 bases, and the junction held 12 bases outside the gene matches. The CDR3 is made up of 16 amino acids.

V is TRBV29-1 and J is TRBJ1-2, with a possible D match to TRBD1 (5 bases). The CDR3 sequence is 12 residues long. The germline CDR1 and CDR2 sequences are SQVTM and ANQGSEA. V lost 3 bases and J lost 8, with 13 bases in between. The CDR3: CSVEEGWDGYTF. CDR3 coding DNA: TGCAGCGTTGAGGAGGGGTGGGACGGCTACACCTTC.

The rearrangement uses TRBV5-4 and TRBJ2-2; no firm D call. The V gene lost 7 bases and the J gene lost 4 bases, with 11 bases spanning the gap. Germline loops: CDR1 SGHNT, CDR2 YYREEE (reference sequence). The CDR3 covers 13 residues. This chain's CDR3 is CASAIPGTGELFF. The CDR3 DNA sequence: TGTGCCAGCGCGATTCCCGGCACCGGGGAGCTGTTTTTT. Looking up the rest from reference TRBV5-4 and TRBJ2-2 gives the full variable domain: ETGVTQSPTHLIKTRGQQVTLRCSSQSGHNTVSWYQQALGQGPQFIFQYYREEENGRGNFPPRFSGLQFPNYSSELNVNALELDDSALYLCASAIPGTGELFFGEGSRLTVL.

V usage is TRBV6-1 and J usage is TRBJ1-1; TRBD1 might be the D (5 bases). The CDR3 sequence is 18 residues long. With 0 bases removed from V and 0 bases from J, the gap between germline ends came to 17 bases. Germline V gene sequence: CDR1 MNHNS, CDR2 SASEGT. The CDR3, as DNA: TGTGCCAGCAGTGAAGCGGGCTCCAGGGCATTTGTGAACACTGAAGCTTTCTTT. Translated: CASSEAGSRAFVNTEAFF.

V usage is TRBV7-9 and J usage is TRBJ1-1; D is ambiguous. The length of the CDR3 is 17 residues. Trimming stripped 5 bases from V and 0 bases from J, with 19 bases between. CDR1 SEHNR and CDR2 FQNEAQ come from the germline V gene (reference sequence). In nucleotides, the CDR3 is TGTGCCAGCAGCCGGCAAAGGGAGAGGGCCTTGAACACTGAAGCTTTCTTT. Its protein product is CASSRQRERALNTEAFF.

The chain combines TRBV4-1 with TRBJ2-7, with D uncertain. The CDR3 extends over 15 amino acids. CDR1 and CDR2 (germline): MGHRA, YSYEKL. V was shortened by 4 bases and J by 3 bases, with 16 bases between the two germline ends. CDR3 sequence (DNA): TGCGCCAGCAGCCGGCTTCATTGGCCGAACTACGAGCAGTACTTC. Its translation is CASSRLHWPNYEQYF.

The chain employs TRBV12-2 and TRBJ1-4; TRBD1, the D gene given by the table, was not confirmed from the DNA. TRBV12-2 is termed a pseudogene. The CDR3 spans 14 residues. CDR3 protein: CASRPGTGSEKLFF. In nucleotides, the CDR3 is TGTGCAAGTCGCCCTGGGACAGGGAGTGAAAAACTGTTTTTT.

The chain is built from TRBV6-6 and TRBJ2-3; tentatively, D is TRBD2 (5 bases). Germline-derived CDR1 and CDR2 are MNHNY and SVGAGI (reference sequence). The CDR3 spans 13 residues. The germline V and J ends were trimmed by 7 bases and 4 bases, with 12 bases remaining between them. The CDR3 loop is CASTQGSADTQYF. CDR3 sequence (DNA): TGTGCCAGCACTCAAGGGAGCGCAGATACGCAGTATTTT.

The chain recombines TRBV5-6 with TRBJ2-3; possibly TRBD2 for D (6 bases). Germline loops: CDR1 SGHDT, CDR2 YYEEEE. The ends were cut back, 1 base at V and 4 bases at J, with 7 bases in the middle. The CDR3 spans 13 residues. CDR3 region: CASSLREADTQYF. CDR3 nucleotides: TGTGCCAGCAGCTTGAGGGAGGCAGATACGCAGTATTTT.

This sequence joins TRBV6-5 and TRBJ2-1, with a possible D match to TRBD1 (6 bases). Trimming cost V 4 bases and J 2 bases, with 9 bases left between them. This CDR3 is 14 amino acids long. Per the germline V gene, CDR1 is MNHEY and CDR2 is SVGAGI. For the CDR3, the DNA is TGTGCCAGCAGTTTACCAGGGGCCTACAATGAGCAGTTCTTC. Protein sequence: CASSLPGAYNEQFF.

This chain connects TRBV5-1 to TRBJ2-3; D is perhaps TRBD1 (6 bases). V lost 5 bases to trimming and J lost 6 bases, with 22 bases between them. Germline V gives CDR1 SGHRS, CDR2 YFSETQ. The length of the CDR3 is 16 residues. CDR3 loop: CASSLGLTGLGDTQYF. The DNA of the CDR3 is TGCGCCAGCAGTCTGGGCCTAACAGGGCTTGGTGATACGCAGTATTTT.

CDR3 amino acids: CASSLAALSTGELFF. CDR3 DNA sequence: TGCGCCAGCAGCTTGGCCGCTCTGAGCACCGGGGAGCTGTTTTTT. The chain combines TRBV5-1 with TRBJ2-2, with D unresolved. V lost 0 bases, J lost 4 bases, and 10 bases lay in between. Germline CDR1 SGHRS, CDR2 YFSETQ. This CDR3 is 15 amino acids long.

The chain couples TRBV5-8 to TRBJ1-5; D is unclear. The CDR3 is 16 amino acids. The V end lost 5 bases, the J end lost 0 bases, and 15 bases lay between the germline ends. The germline V gene encodes CDR1 SGHTS and CDR2 YDEGEE. DNA of the CDR3: TGTGCCAGCAGTTCCCCAAGTCGGGGTAGCAATCAGCCCCAGCATTTT. Its translation: CASSSPSRGSNQPQHF. The whole variable domain, remainder taken from reference TRBV5-8 and TRBJ1-5, is EAGVTQSPTHLIKTRGQQATLRCSPISGHTSVYWYQQALGLGLQFLLWYDEGEERNRGNFPPRFSGRQFPNYSSELNVNALELEDSALYLCASSSPSRGSNQPQHFGDGTRLSIL.

J is TRBJ1-5 and V is TRBV5-6; D gene uncertain. Germline V gives CDR1 SGHDT, CDR2 YYEEEE. V was cut by 2 bases and J by 6 bases, with 9 bases left in between. This CDR3 region has 13 residues. The CDR3 reads CASSFGEVQPQHF. The CDR3 DNA follows: TGTGCCAGCAGCTTTGGAGAGGTTCAGCCCCAGCATTTT. Complete variable domain (other parts from reference TRBV5-6 and TRBJ1-5): DAGVTQSPTHLIKTRGQQVTLRCSPKSGHDTVSWYQQALGQGPQFIFQYYEEEERQRGNFPDRFSGHQFPNYSSELNVNALLLGDSALYLCASSFGEVQPQHFGDGTRLSIL.

The gene calls are TRBV5-6 and TRBJ1-5, with D possibly matching TRBD1 (5 bases). V lost 0 bases and J lost 4, with 20 bases in between. In germline, CDR1 is SGHDT, CDR2 YYEEEE. The CDR3 runs to 18 residues. The CDR3 nucleotides read TGTGCCAGCAGCTTGGCCGGTAGTAGGGACCGGGAGAATCAGCCCCAGCATTTT. Translating gives CASSLAGSRDRENQPQHF.

The chain employs TRBV5-4 and TRBJ2-3; 7 nucleotides match TRBD1. CDR1 SGHNT and CDR2 YYREEE come from the germline V gene (reference sequence). With V trimmed by 4 bases and J by 3 bases, 5 bases remained unmatched. The CDR3 runs 14 residues. In DNA form, the CDR3 reads TGTGCCAGCAGCCATATGACAGGGACAGATACGCAGTATTTT. Its translation: CASSHMTGTDTQYF. The full variable domain, its missing parts supplied by reference TRBV5-4 and TRBJ2-3, is ETGVTQSPTHLIKTRGQQVTLRCSSQSGHNTVSWYQQALGQGPQFIFQYYREEENGRGNFPPRFSGLQFPNYSSELNVNALELDDSALYLCASSHMTGTDTQYFGPGTRLTVL.

V and J are TRBV10-2 and TRBJ2-5, with TRBD1 matching over 8 bases. The CDR3 is 15 residues long. The trim removed 3 bases at V and 4 bases at J, leaving 7 bases unmatched. Per germline, CDR1 WSHSY and CDR2 SAAADI. The CDR3 sequence: CASSDVGQGVETQYF. Written as DNA, the CDR3 is TGCGCCAGCAGTGATGTAGGACAGGGAGTAGAGACCCAGTACTTC.

This CDR3 is CASSSRGGPRSPLHF. The CDR3 DNA sequence: TGTGCCAGCAGTTCCCGGGGGGGGCCGCGATCACCCCTCCACTTT. This sequence joins TRBV27 and TRBJ1-6; tentative D call: TRBD1 (6 bases). Germline loops: CDR1 MNHEY, CDR2 SMNVEV (reference sequence). There are 15 residues in the CDR3. V was shortened by 4 bases and J by 10 bases, with 17 bases between the two germline ends.

V gene TRBV27 combines with J gene TRBJ1-1; D gene ambiguous. Germline V gene lookup returns CDR1 MNHEY and CDR2 SMNVEV (reference sequence). The CDR3 sequence is 15 residues long. V shed 5 bases and J shed 0 bases, with 13 bases lying between them. The CDR3 DNA reads as TGTGCCAGCAGTCCCCCGCGGGGTCTGAACACTGAAGCTTTCTTT. Translating gives CASSPPRGLNTEAFF.

As regards this clone: This CDR3 is also generated by other DNA sequences in the sample. The V and J genes are TRBV7-9 and TRBJ2-7; D remains unclear. Germline V gene data show CDR1 as SEHNR and CDR2 as FQNEAQ (reference sequence). V was pared by 1 base and J by 7 bases, with 11 bases between. This CDR3 has 13 amino acids. DNA of the CDR3: TGTGCCAGCAGCTTAGGGGCAGGTTATGAGCAGTACTTC. It translates to CASSLGAGYEQYF.

This sequence joins TRBV28 and TRBJ1-4; D remains unclear. The V and J ends lost 4 bases and 0 bases respectively, with 9 bases between them. The germline V gene has CDR1 MDHEN and CDR2 SYDVKM. CDR3 length: 15 amino acids. The CDR3 loop reads CASSSYSSTNEKLFF. The DNA for the CDR3 is TGTGCCAGCAGTTCTTACAGTTCAACTAATGAAAAACTGTTTTTT.

This clone was counted once. V is TRBV7-9 and J is TRBJ2-3; a possible D gene is TRBD1 (5 bases). Germline values: CDR1 SEHNR, CDR2 FQNEAQ (reference sequence). CDR3 length: 14 residues. The ends were cut back, 5 bases at V and 4 bases at J, with 13 bases in the middle. The CDR3 loop reads CASSLRVGADTQYF. CDR3 coding DNA: TGTGCCAGCAGCCTCAGGGTAGGCGCAGATACGCAGTATTTT.

This CDR3 is CASSEAGRGRDTQYF. CDR3 DNA sequence: TGTGCCAGCAGTGAGGCGGGTCGGGGTAGAGATACGCAGTATTTT. V is TRBV25-1 and J is TRBJ2-3, with D tentatively TRBD2 (5 bases). CDR3 size: 15 residues. CDR1 and CDR2 (germline): MGHDK, SYGVNS. The ends were cut back, 3 bases at V and 5 bases at J, with 15 bases in the middle.

The chain joins TRBV6-5 to TRBJ2-5; perhaps TRBD2 as D (6 bases). V was trimmed by 11 bases and J by 7 bases, leaving 14 bases between them. The germline gives CDR1 MNHEY, CDR2 SVGAGI. This CDR3 is built from 11 residues. Here the CDR3 DNA reads TGTGCCGCGGGGCCCCAGGCGACCCAGTACTTC. This codes for CAAGPQATQYF.

This clone was counted once. The chain uses TRBV10-2 and TRBJ2-7, with TRBD1 matching 9 bases. V shed 3 bases and J 3 bases; nucleotides not matched to a gene: 3. The CDR3 is made up of 14 amino acids. Germline V gene lookup returns CDR1 WSHSY and CDR2 SAAADI. The chain's CDR3 is CASSDSGQGYEQYF. The DNA of the CDR3 is TGCGCCAGCAGTGACTCGGGACAGGGCTACGAGCAGTACTTC.

The chain couples TRBV6-5 to TRBJ1-2; D is ambiguous. The length of the CDR3 is 12 residues. In germline, CDR1 is MNHEY, CDR2 SVGAGI. The V end was cut by 8 bases, the J end by 4 bases, with 11 bases between. Here the CDR3 reads CASCSTSYGYTF. CDR3 bases: TGTGCCAGCTGTAGCACCTCCTATGGCTACACCTTC.

This clone was recorded a few times. The CDR3 region has the DNA TGCGCCAGCAAGCTCCCAGGGGAATATGGCTACACCTTC. This codes for CASKLPGEYGYTF. V gene TRBV5-1 combines with J gene TRBJ1-2; tentatively, D is TRBD1 (6 bases). V lost 6 bases and J lost 5, with 14 bases in between. The length of the CDR3 is 13 residues. Germline CDR1 reads SGHRS; CDR2 reads YFSETQ.

The chain carries TRBV5-1 and TRBJ2-3; the match to TRBD2 covers 8 bases. The CDR3 totals 15 residues. Germline V gene lookup returns CDR1 SGHRS and CDR2 YFSETQ. Unmatched junction bases numbered 4, after V lost 4 bases and J lost 0 bases. The CDR3 nucleotides read TGCGCCAGCAGCCCGGGGGGGACTAGCACAGATACGCAGTATTTT. As protein: CASSPGGTSTDTQYF.